This T cell receptor (beta chain) was sequenced in a study of STAT5B mutations in CD4+ large granular lymphocyte leukemia. V lost 7 bases and J lost 6; bases outside the gene matches: 12. The V gene's germline CDR1 is MNHEY and CDR2 SMNVEV (reference sequence). This CDR3 spans 15 amino acids. Findings and limits, study-wide: 8/27 top patient clones versus 2/35 control clones were TRBV06-family. The CD4+ versus CD8+ T-LGLL clonality difference may reflect limited sample size.

In the authors' methods: Productive clonotypes were detectable down to 2.59 x 10-5 frequency. The assay was immunoSEQ multiplex PCR, and TCRdb's table has in-frame clones only and misses some. The V and J calls and clone size come from that table; D and trimming were worked out from the DNA. The repertoire holds about 31,000 clones, with less than 90% as singletons. Remarks on this clone: Its antigen is unidentified.

The sequence derives from a human donor in good health. Material: CD4+ T cells from blood buffy coats. The chain uses TRBV27 and TRBJ2-1, with 7 nucleotides matching TRBD1. CDR3 coding DNA: TGTGCCAGCAATCTAGGGGGCTCGCAGGGCAATGAGCAGTTCTTC. Its translation is CASNLGGSQGNEQFF.